This T cell receptor beta chain was retrieved from a study of blood T cells in healthy people across ages. The CDR3 totals 10 residues. Germline CDR1 reads MNHNS; CDR2 reads SASEGT. The V end was cut by 6 bases, the J end by 13 bases, with 10 bases between. Together with a sample-barcoded 5' primer, a J-beta primer mix was included in a second PCR lasting about 6 to 12 cycles. TCRdb reprocessed the 5' RACE reads via MiXCR and lists one record per CDR3 protein. The sample includes over 950,000 distinct CDR3 sequences, roughly 51% seen only once; the top ten take over 20%. Sequenced sample: blood. The TCR was taken from a woman aged 55-69 years in good health. The chain is built from TRBV6-1 and TRBJ2-4, with D possibly matching TRBD1 (5 bases). Here the CDR3 reads CASRGPRQYF. The CDR3 nucleotides are TGTGCCAGCAGGGGGCCTAGGCAGTACTTC.